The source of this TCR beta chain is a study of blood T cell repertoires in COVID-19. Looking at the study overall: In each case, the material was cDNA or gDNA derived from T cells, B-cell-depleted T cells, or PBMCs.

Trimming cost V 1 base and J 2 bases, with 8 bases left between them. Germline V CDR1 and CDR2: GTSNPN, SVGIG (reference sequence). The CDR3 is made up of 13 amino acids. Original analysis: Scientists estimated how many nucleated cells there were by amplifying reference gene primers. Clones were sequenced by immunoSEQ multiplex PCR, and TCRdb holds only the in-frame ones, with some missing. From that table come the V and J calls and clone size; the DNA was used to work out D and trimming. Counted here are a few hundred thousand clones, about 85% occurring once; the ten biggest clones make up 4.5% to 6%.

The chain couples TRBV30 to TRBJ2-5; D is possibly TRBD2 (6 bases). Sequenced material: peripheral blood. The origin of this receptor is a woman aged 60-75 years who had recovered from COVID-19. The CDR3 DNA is TGTGCCTGGAGTGGGGGACTTCAAGAGACCCAGTACTTC. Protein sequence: CAWSGGLQETQYF. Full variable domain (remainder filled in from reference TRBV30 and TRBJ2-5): SQTIHQWPATLVQPVGSPLSLECTVEGTSNPNLYWYRQAAGRGLQLLFYSVGIGQISSEVPQNLSASRPQDRQFILSSKKLLLSDSGFYLCAWSGGLQETQYFGPGTRLLVL.